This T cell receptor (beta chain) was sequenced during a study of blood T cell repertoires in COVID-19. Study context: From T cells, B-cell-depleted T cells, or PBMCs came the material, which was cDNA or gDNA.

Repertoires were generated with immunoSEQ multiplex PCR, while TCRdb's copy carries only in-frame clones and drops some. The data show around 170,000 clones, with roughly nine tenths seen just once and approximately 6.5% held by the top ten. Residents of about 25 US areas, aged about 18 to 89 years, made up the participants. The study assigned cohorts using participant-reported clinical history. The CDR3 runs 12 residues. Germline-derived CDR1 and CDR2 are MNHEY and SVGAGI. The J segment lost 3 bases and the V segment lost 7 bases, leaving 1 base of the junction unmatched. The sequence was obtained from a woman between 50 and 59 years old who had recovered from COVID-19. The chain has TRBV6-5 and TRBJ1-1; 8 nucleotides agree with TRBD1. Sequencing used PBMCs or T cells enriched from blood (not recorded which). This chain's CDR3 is CASNRGDTEAFF. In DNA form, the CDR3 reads TGTGCCAGCAACAGGGGGGACACTGAAGCTTTCTTT.